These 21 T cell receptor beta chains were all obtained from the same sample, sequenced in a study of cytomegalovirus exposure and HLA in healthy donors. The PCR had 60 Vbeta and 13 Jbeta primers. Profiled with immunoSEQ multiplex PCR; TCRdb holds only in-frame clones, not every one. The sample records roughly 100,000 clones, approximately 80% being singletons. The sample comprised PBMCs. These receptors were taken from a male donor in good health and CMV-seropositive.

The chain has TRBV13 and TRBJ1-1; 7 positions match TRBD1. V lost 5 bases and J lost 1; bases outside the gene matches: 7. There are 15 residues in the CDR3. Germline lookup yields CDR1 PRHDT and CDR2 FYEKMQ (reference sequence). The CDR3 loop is CASSTRQGRNTEAFF. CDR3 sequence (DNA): TGTGCCAGCAGCACCCGACAGGGTCGGAACACTGAAGCTTTCTTT.

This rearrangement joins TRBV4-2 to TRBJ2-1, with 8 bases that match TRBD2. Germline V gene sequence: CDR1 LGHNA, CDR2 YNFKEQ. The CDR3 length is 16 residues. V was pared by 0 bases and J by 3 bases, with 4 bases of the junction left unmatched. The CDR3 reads CASSQDLAGGYNEQFF. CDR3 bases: TGTGCCAGCAGCCAAGATCTGGCGGGAGGCTACAATGAGCAGTTCTTC.

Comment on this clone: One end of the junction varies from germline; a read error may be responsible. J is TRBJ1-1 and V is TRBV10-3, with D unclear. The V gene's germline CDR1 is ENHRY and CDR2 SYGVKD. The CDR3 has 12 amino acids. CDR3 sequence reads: CAISSDGSEAFF. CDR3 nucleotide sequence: TGTGCCATCAGTTCCGACGGGTCTGAGGCTTTCTTT.

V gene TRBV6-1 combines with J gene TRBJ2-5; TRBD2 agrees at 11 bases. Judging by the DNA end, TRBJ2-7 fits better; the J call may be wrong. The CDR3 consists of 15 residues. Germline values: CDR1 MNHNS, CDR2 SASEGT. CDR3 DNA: TGTGCCAGCAGGGCTACTAGCGGGAGCTCCTACGAGCAGTACTTC. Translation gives CASRATSGSSYEQYF.

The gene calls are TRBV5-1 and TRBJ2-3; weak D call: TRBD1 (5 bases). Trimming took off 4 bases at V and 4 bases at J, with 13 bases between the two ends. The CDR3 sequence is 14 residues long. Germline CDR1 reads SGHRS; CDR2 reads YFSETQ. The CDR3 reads CASSPEVGADTQYF. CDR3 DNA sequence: TGCGCCAGCAGCCCCGAGGTAGGGGCAGATACGCAGTATTTT. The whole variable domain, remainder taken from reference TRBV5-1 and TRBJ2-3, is KAGVTQTPRYLIKTRGQQVTLSCSPISGHRSVSWYQQTPGQGLQFLFEYFSETQRNKGNFPGRFSGRQFSNSRSEMNVSTLELGDSALYLCASSPEVGADTQYFGPGTRLTVL.

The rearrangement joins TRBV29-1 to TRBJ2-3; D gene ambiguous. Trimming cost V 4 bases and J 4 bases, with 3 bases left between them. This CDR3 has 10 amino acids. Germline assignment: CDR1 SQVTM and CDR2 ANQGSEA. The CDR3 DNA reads TGCAGCGTTGCCGCAGATACGCAGTATTTT. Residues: CSVAADTQYF.

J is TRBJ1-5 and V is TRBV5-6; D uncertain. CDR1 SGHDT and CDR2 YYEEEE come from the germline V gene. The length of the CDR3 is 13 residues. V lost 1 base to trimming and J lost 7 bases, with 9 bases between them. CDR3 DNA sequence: TGTGCCAGCAGCTTGTACCGCAGACAGCCCCAGCATTTT. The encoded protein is CASSLYRRQPQHF.

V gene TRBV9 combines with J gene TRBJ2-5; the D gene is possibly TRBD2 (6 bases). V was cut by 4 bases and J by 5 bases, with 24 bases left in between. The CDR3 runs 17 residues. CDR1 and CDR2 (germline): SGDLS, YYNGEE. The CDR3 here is CASSRGGRGILGETQYF. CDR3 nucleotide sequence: TGTGCCAGCAGCCGGGGTGGGCGGGGAATCCTGGGGGAGACCCAGTACTTC.

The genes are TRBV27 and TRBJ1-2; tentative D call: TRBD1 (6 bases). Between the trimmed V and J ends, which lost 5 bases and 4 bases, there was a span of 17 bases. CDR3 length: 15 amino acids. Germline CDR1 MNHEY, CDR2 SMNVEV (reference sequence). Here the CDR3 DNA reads TGTGCCAGCAGTCCCTCGTCCCGAGGGGGCTATGGCTACACCTTC. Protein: CASSPSSRGGYGYTF.

Here the CDR3 reads CASSRSGRLSGRAYEQYF. The CDR3 DNA is TGTGCCAGCAGCAGGTCCGGCCGCCTTAGCGGGAGAGCCTACGAGCAGTACTTC. The chain has TRBV7-9 and TRBJ2-7; 9 bases align to TRBD2. With 5 bases clipped from V and 2 bases from J, the junction kept 16 bases outside the gene matches. Germline assignment: CDR1 SEHNR and CDR2 FQNEAQ (reference sequence). The CDR3 contains 18 residues.

CDR3 protein: CASSRIGVGTEAFF. CDR3 sequence (DNA): TGTGCCAGCAGTCGGATCGGGGTGGGTACTGAAGCTTTCTTT. This sequence joins TRBV6-5 and TRBJ1-1, with D unclear. Germline V lookup: CDR1 MNHEY, CDR2 SVGAGI. The CDR3 loop spans 14 amino acids. V was trimmed by 5 bases and J by 5 bases, leaving 15 bases between them.

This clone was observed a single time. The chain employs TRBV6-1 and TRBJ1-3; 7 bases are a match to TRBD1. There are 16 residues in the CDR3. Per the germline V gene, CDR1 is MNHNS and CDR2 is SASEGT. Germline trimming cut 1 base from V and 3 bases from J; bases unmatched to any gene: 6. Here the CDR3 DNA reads TGTGCCAGCAGTGAAGGTCTAGGGGGCTTTGGAAACACCATATATTTT. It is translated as CASSEGLGGFGNTIYF.

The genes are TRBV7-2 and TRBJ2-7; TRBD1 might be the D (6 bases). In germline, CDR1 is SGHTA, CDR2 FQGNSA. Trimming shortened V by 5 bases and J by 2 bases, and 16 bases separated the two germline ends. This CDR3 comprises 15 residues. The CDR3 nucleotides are TGTGCCAGCAGCCCGTATAGGGACAACCCCTACGAGCAGTACTTC. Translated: CASSPYRDNPYEQYF. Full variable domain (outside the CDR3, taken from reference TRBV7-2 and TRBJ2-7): GAGVSQSPSNKVTEKGKDVELRCDPISGHTALYWYRQSLGQGLEFLIYFQGNSAPDKSGLPSDRFSAERTGGSVSTLTIQRTQQEDSAVYLCASSPYRDNPYEQYFGPGTRLTVT.

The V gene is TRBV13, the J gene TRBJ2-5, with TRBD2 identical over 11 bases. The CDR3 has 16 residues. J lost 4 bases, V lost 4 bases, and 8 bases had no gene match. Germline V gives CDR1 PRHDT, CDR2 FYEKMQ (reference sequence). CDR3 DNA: TGTGCCAGCAGCTCCCAACTAGCGGGAGTGGCAGAGACCCAGTACTTC. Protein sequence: CASSSQLAGVAETQYF.

This CDR3 is CASSLSGPGYTF. CDR3 DNA: TGTGCCAGCAGTTTGAGCGGACCTGGCTACACCTTC. This chain connects TRBV28 to TRBJ1-2; D is ambiguous. Germline lookup yields CDR1 MDHEN and CDR2 SYDVKM. The CDR3 is made up of 12 amino acids. The V gene lost 3 bases and the J gene lost 7 bases, with 9 bases spanning the gap.

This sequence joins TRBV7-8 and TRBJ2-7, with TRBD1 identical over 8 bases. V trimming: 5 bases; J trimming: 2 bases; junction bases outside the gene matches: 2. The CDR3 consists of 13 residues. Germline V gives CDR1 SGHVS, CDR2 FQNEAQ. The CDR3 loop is CASSRGQAYEQYF. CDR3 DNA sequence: TGTGCCAGCAGCCGGGGACAGGCCTACGAGCAGTACTTC.

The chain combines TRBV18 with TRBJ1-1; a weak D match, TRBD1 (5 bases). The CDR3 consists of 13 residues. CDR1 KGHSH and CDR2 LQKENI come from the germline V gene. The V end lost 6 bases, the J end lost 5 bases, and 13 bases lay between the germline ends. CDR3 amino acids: CASSPPGGTEAFF. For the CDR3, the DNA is TGTGCCAGCTCCCCCCCGGGGGGGACTGAAGCTTTCTTT.

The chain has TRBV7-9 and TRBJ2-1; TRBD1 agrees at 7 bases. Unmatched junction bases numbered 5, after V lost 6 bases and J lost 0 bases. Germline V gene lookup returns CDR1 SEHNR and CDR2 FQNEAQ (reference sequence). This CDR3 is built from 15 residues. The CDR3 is CASRTGTDSYNEQFF. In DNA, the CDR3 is TGTGCCAGCAGAACCGGGACAGACTCCTACAATGAGCAGTTCTTC.

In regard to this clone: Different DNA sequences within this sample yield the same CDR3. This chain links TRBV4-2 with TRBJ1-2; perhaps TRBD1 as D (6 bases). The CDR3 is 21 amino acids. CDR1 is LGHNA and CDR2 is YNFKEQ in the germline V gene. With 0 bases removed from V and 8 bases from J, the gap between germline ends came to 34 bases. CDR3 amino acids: CASSQDTGGSQKSYVLRGYTF. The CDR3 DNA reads TGTGCCAGCAGCCAAGATACGGGGGGCAGTCAAAAAAGCTATGTTCTGAGAGGCTACACCTTC.

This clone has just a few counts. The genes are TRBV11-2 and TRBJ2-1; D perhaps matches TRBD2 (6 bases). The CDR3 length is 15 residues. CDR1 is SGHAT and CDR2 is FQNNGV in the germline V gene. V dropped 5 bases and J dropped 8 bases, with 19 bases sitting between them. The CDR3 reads CASSPLQGRRDEQFF. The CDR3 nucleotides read TGTGCCAGCAGCCCCCTCCAAGGGAGGAGGGATGAGCAGTTCTTC. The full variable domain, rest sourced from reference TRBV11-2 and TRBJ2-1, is EAGVAQSPRYKIIEKRQSVAFWCNPISGHATLYWYQQILGQGPKLLIQFQNNGVVDDSQLPKDRFSAERLKGVDSTLKIQPAKLEDSAVYLCASSPLQGRRDEQFFGPGTRLTVL.

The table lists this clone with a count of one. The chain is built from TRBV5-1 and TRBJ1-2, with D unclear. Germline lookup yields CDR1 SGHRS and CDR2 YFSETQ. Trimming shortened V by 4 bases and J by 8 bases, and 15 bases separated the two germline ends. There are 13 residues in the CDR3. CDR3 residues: CASSIHKGGGYTF. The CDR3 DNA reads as TGCGCCAGCAGCATACATAAGGGAGGCGGCTACACCTTC.